These 27 T cell receptor beta chains were sequenced from one sample in a study of graft-versus-host responses after intestinal transplantation. The table came from immunoSEQ multiplex PCR; TCRdb's copy has only in-frame clones and leaves some out. The table includes under 45,000 clones, over 90% detected once. The source material was PBMCs, sampled 700 to 850 days after intestinal transplantation. These receptors all stem from a human patient who received an intestinal transplant, so some T cells may come from the graft donor.

The chain couples TRBV9 to TRBJ2-7; D is possibly TRBD1 or TRBD2 (5 bases each). CDR1 is SGDLS and CDR2 is YYNGEE in the germline V gene. CDR3 size: 14 residues. Trimming shortened V by 4 bases and J by 2 bases, and 13 bases separated the two germline ends. DNA for the CDR3: TGTGCCAGCAGCATAGGGGACGGGACCTACGAGCAGTACTTC. Amino acids: CASSIGDGTYEQYF.

V is TRBV2 and J is TRBJ1-2; a weak D match, TRBD1 (5 bases). This CDR3 spans 13 amino acids. Deletions cut 5 bases from V and 0 bases from J, with 7 bases between. Germline V lookup: CDR1 SNHLY, CDR2 FYNNEI. The CDR3 here is CASSQTANYGYTF. The CDR3 DNA is TGTGCCAGCAGTCAGACAGCTAACTATGGCTACACCTTC.

V gene TRBV7-9 combines with J gene TRBJ2-1; D not certain. The germline CDR1 and CDR2 sequences are SEHNR and FQNEAQ (reference sequence). The V gene lost 4 bases and the J gene lost 10 bases, with 11 bases spanning the gap. The CDR3 is 12 residues long. The CDR3 DNA sequence: TGTGCCAGCAGCTCGATAGCCCCCGAGCAGTTCTTC. This sequence encodes CASSSIAPEQFF.

V is TRBV5-4 and J is TRBJ1-6, with D possibly being TRBD1 (6 bases). Germline CDR1 and CDR2: SGHNT and YYREEE (reference sequence). Trimming took 0 bases from V and 10 from J, leaving 11 bases between them. This CDR3 has 14 residues. The CDR3 nucleotides are TGTGCCAGCAGCTTGGACAGGGCAGGATCACCCCTCCACTTT. Translation: CASSLDRAGSPLHF.

Comment on this clone: A far larger clone lies a single base away; this is likely a read error. The J gene is TRBJ2-7, the V gene TRBV6-1; D might be TRBD1 (6 bases). Germline loops: CDR1 MNHNS, CDR2 SASEGT. The CDR3 totals 14 residues. This CDR3 reads CAGSEGDTSYEQYF. In nucleotides, the CDR3 is TGTGCCGGCAGTGAAGGGGACACCTCCTACGAGCAGTACTTC.

V and J are TRBV10-3 and TRBJ2-5; D unclear. Germline V lookup: CDR1 ENHRY, CDR2 SYGVKD. V was cut by 5 bases and J by 0 bases, with 10 bases left in between. This CDR3 is built from 14 residues. The CDR3 region is CAISLHPYQETQYF. CDR3 nucleotide sequence: TGTGCCATCAGTCTACACCCTTACCAAGAGACCCAGTACTTC.

This clone was seen more than once but under ten times. The V and J genes are TRBV25-1 and TRBJ2-7; 9 positions match TRBD1. The germline V gene has CDR1 MGHDK and CDR2 SYGVNS. V dropped 7 bases and J dropped 6; count of bases not matched to a gene: 4. The CDR3 loop spans 12 amino acids. The CDR3 here is CASNTGGVEQYF. In DNA, the CDR3 is TGTGCCAGCAATACAGGGGGCGTCGAGCAGTACTTC.

The V and J genes are TRBV10-3 and TRBJ2-5; 8 nucleotides line up with TRBD2. The V segment lost 8 bases and the J segment 9 bases; nucleotides outside the gene matches: 11. In germline, CDR1 is ENHRY, CDR2 SYGVKD. CDR3 length equals 13 residues. The CDR3 loop is CAIRGTSGDPQYF. For the CDR3, the DNA is TGTGCCATCCGGGGGACTAGTGGGGATCCCCAGTACTTC.

Of note for this clone: One end of the junction does not line up with germline, which may come from a read error. The chain links TRBV5-6 to TRBJ2-4, with 13 bases matching TRBD2. Looked up from germline, CDR1 is SGHDT and CDR2 is YYEEEE. The CDR3 spans 14 residues. The CDR3 is CASSYLLTGTSGNF. The CDR3 DNA reads TGTGCCAGCAGCTACTTACTCACCGGGACTAGCGGGAACTTC.

The rearrangement joins TRBV7-9 to TRBJ1-1; D gene ambiguous. The CDR3 runs to 13 residues. Trimming took 3 bases from V and 1 from J, leaving 6 bases between them. The germline gives CDR1 SEHNR, CDR2 FQNEAQ (reference sequence). CDR3: CASSFFGNTEAFF. CDR3 bases: TGTGCCAGCAGCTTTTTCGGGAACACTGAAGCTTTCTTT. Supplemented by reference TRBV7-9 and TRBJ1-1, the full variable domain reads DTGVSQNPRHKITKRGQNVTFRCDPISEHNRLYWYRQTLGQGPEFLTYFQNEAQLEKSRLLSDRFSAERPKGSFSTLEIQRTEQGDSAMYLCASSFFGNTEAFFGQGTRLTVV.

This chain's CDR3 is CASSLRRDNEKLFF. The CDR3 DNA follows: TGTGCCAGCTCACTGCGGAGGGATAATGAAAAACTGTTTTTT. The chain combines TRBV18 with TRBJ1-4; the D is unclear. Germline CDR1 is KGHSH and CDR2 is LQKENI. The CDR3 covers 14 residues. V was cut by 4 bases and J by 4 bases, with 10 bases left in between.

This chain links TRBV7-9 with TRBJ2-2; 8 positions match TRBD1. The J segment lost 2 bases and the V segment lost 5 bases, leaving 16 bases of the junction unmatched. Germline assignment: CDR1 SEHNR and CDR2 FQNEAQ (reference sequence). The CDR3 length is 19 residues. CDR3 nucleotides: TGTGCCAGCAGCACCAACAGGGGGTCGGCAGGGATCAACACCGGGGAGCTGTTTTTT. Translation: CASSTNRGSAGINTGELFF. The full variable domain, its missing parts supplied by reference TRBV7-9 and TRBJ2-2, is DTGVSQNPRHKITKRGQNVTFRCDPISEHNRLYWYRQTLGQGPEFLTYFQNEAQLEKSRLLSDRFSAERPKGSFSTLEIQRTEQGDSAMYLCASSTNRGSAGINTGELFFGEGSRLTVL.

V gene TRBV2 combines with J gene TRBJ2-7; TRBD1 is a possible D gene (5 bases). The CDR3 runs to 12 residues. Trimming stripped 4 bases from V and 3 bases from J, with 7 bases between. CDR1 is SNHLY and CDR2 is FYNNEI in the germline V gene. This CDR3 reads CASSAQGYEQYF. The CDR3 DNA sequence: TGTGCCAGCAGTGCTCAGGGCTACGAGCAGTACTTC.

The V gene is TRBV27, the J gene TRBJ2-1, with a weak D call TRBD2 (6 bases). V was shortened by 3 bases and J by 7 bases, with 25 bases between the two germline ends. The CDR3 runs 18 residues. Germline CDR1 MNHEY, CDR2 SMNVEV (reference sequence). The CDR3: CASSFLQSLGRAGNEQFF. The CDR3 DNA reads TGTGCCAGCAGTTTCCTCCAGTCGTTAGGCAGGGCGGGAAATGAGCAGTTCTTC.

The chain joins TRBV11-2 to TRBJ1-1, with D possibly being TRBD1 (5 bases). The CDR3 consists of 16 residues. The V end lost 4 bases, the J end lost 0 bases, and 15 bases lay between the germline ends. The germline CDR1 and CDR2 sequences are SGHAT and FQNNGV. CDR3 in amino acids: CASSSIRQGMNTEAFF. For the CDR3, the DNA is TGTGCCAGCAGCTCGATTCGCCAGGGCATGAACACTGAAGCTTTCTTT.

The chain carries TRBV5-1 and TRBJ1-1; a possible D gene is TRBD1 (6 bases). With 6 bases removed from V and 6 bases from J, the gap between germline ends came to 9 bases. CDR1 is SGHRS, CDR2 YFSETQ, per germline. This CDR3 has 11 residues. The DNA for the CDR3 is TGCGCCAGCATTAGGGGGGCTGAAGCTTTCTTT. It encodes CASIRGAEAFF. The whole variable domain, filled in from reference TRBV5-1 and TRBJ1-1, reads KAGVTQTPRYLIKTRGQQVTLSCSPISGHRSVSWYQQTPGQGLQFLFEYFSETQRNKGNFPGRFSGRQFSNSRSEMNVSTLELGDSALYLCASIRGAEAFFGQGTRLTVV.

The V call is TRBV6-1, the J call TRBJ2-1; 9 bases match TRBD2. There are 14 residues in the CDR3. Germline assignment: CDR1 MNHNS and CDR2 SASEGT. V dropped 10 bases and J dropped 4; count of bases not matched to a gene: 8. CDR3 in DNA: TGTGCCACTTGGCAACTAGCGGGTTACAATGAGCAGTTCTTC. Translated: CATWQLAGYNEQFF.

The CDR3 reads CASSWDRGLYGYTF. Here the CDR3 DNA reads TGTGCCAGCAGCTGGGACAGGGGCCTCTATGGCTACACCTTC. This chain connects TRBV5-5 to TRBJ1-2, with 10 nucleotides matching TRBD1. This CDR3 is 14 amino acids long. Germline V gene data show CDR1 as SGHKS and CDR2 as YYEKEE (reference sequence). The J segment lost 4 bases and the V segment lost 3 bases, leaving 3 bases of the junction unmatched.

This chain joins TRBV6-5 and TRBJ2-7; D is undetermined. V was cut by 5 bases and J by 5 bases, with 13 bases left in between. The CDR3 is made up of 13 amino acids. Germline V gene sequence: CDR1 MNHEY, CDR2 SVGAGI. CDR3 loop: CASSADLSNEQYF. The DNA of the CDR3 is TGTGCCAGCAGTGCAGACTTGAGCAACGAGCAGTACTTC.

The chain joins TRBV7-3 to TRBJ2-1; no firm D call. V lost 4 bases and J lost 12, with 16 bases in between. The CDR3 length is 13 residues. Germline V gives CDR1 SGHTA, CDR2 FQGTGA. The CDR3 DNA reads TGTGCCAGCAGCTCCCTCTATGCGGACCTGCAGTTCTTC. Amino acids: CASSSLYADLQFF.

This clone was detected once. For the CDR3, the DNA is TGTGCCAGCAGCTTAACGGGTGAGCTCGATGAGCAGTTCTTC. Translating it yields CASSLTGELDEQFF. The chain joins TRBV7-3 to TRBJ2-1; D is uncertain. The CDR3 loop spans 14 amino acids. V lost 0 bases, J lost 8 bases, and 11 bases lay in between. Germline loops: CDR1 SGHTA, CDR2 FQGTGA.

The V call is TRBV27, the J call TRBJ2-5, with a tentative D call TRBD2 (6 bases). Looked up from germline, CDR1 is MNHEY and CDR2 is SMNVEV (reference sequence). Trimming removed 4 bases at V and 3 bases at J, with 9 bases between. There are 13 residues in the CDR3. Here the CDR3 reads CASSSWREETQYF. The DNA for the CDR3 is TGTGCCAGCAGTTCCTGGAGGGAAGAGACCCAGTACTTC.

The genes are TRBV2 and TRBJ1-1; 9 bases agree with TRBD1. CDR1 is SNHLY, CDR2 FYNNEI, per germline. The CDR3 contains 16 residues. V lost 6 bases to trimming and J lost 0 bases; unmatched junction nucleotides: 8. The CDR3 is CASSWTGERVNTEAFF. The CDR3 DNA sequence: TGTGCCAGCAGCTGGACAGGGGAAAGAGTGAACACTGAAGCTTTCTTT.

This rearrangement joins TRBV25-1 to TRBJ2-7, with D tentatively TRBD1 (5 bases). Germline loops: CDR1 MGHDK, CDR2 SYGVNS. V dropped 5 bases and J dropped 7 bases, with 18 bases sitting between them. The length of the CDR3 is 14 residues. CDR3 residues: CASSLRYDRREQYF. CDR3 sequence (DNA): TGTGCCAGCAGTTTAAGATACGACAGAAGGGAGCAGTACTTC.

V gene TRBV11-2 combines with J gene TRBJ1-2; D is possibly TRBD1 (5 bases). Trimming left V 4 bases short and J 6 bases short, with 18 bases between. The CDR3 extends over 15 amino acids. Per germline, CDR1 SGHAT and CDR2 FQNNGV. CDR3 coding DNA: TGTGCCAGCAGCTCCCCCTCTGGGGCGGGTGATGGCTACACCTTC. Amino acid sequence: CASSSPSGAGDGYTF.

The table lists this clone with a count of one. The chain has TRBV7-2 and TRBJ2-2, with D possibly matching TRBD2 (6 bases). The V gene lost 10 bases and the J gene lost 5 bases, with 17 bases spanning the gap. Germline V gene lookup returns CDR1 SGHTA and CDR2 FQGNSA. CDR3 size: 14 residues. Here the CDR3 reads CANRKGLGTGELFF. In DNA form, the CDR3 reads TGTGCCAACCGTAAGGGACTGGGGACCGGGGAGCTGTTTTTT.

V and J are TRBV19 and TRBJ1-2; D is uncertain. Trimming left V 7 bases short and J 5 bases short, with 20 bases between. The length of the CDR3 is 15 residues. Germline-derived CDR1 and CDR2 are LNHDA and SQIVND (reference sequence). CDR3: CASTQYGRSKYGYTF. The CDR3 DNA is TGTGCCAGTACCCAGTACGGCCGCAGCAAATATGGCTACACCTTC.